The present T cell receptor beta chain was sequenced within a study of cytomegalovirus exposure and HLA in healthy donors (TCRdb year 2017). Background on the whole study: In an earlier analysis of some 550 of the donors, 250 to 350 Gb of sequence data and just under 120 million unique TCR beta sequences from 150 million to 200 million T cells were reported. Rather than drawing on any new phenotypic data, the later analysis identified candidate immune exposures from TCR beta sequences and the way those sequences occurred across donors. Around 300 gigabases of sequencing data and 70 million to 85 million unique TCR sequences were included in an early release covering several hundred HLA-typed donors. A later analysis re-analyzed previously published TCR beta repertoires from hundreds of donors and added high-resolution HLA genotyping to study TCR occurrence patterns. The study profiled the T cell repertoires of approximately 700 subjects by immunosequencing and related them to cytomegalovirus serostatus. A later genetic analysis used genome-wide SNP genotypes for about 65% of the 666 donors, treating that subset as a discovery cohort. The number of donors typed differed by locus, with about 629-640 for A, B, C, DRB1 and DQB1, about 500 for DQA1, over 600 for DPA1, and some 440 for DPB1. Alongside the repertoire data, information on donor age, sex, ethnicity and CMV serostatus was compiled. All discovery cohort repertoires had been generated using a single sequencing platform. Several DR-DQ haplotypes were treated as single units for association and clustering because of strong linkage in the cohort. The study aimed to test whether signatures of past pathogen exposure could be identified by cataloging public T cell receptors. In addition to the first cohort of approximately 670 subjects, a separate validation cohort of some 120 different subjects was used. To predict cytomegalovirus infection status, the study brought together high-throughput TCR immunosequencing, statistical association of individual TCRs with disease status, and machine learning. HLA typing included class I and class II loci at four-digit resolution. Among the approximately 430 genotyped donors, about 83% belonged to the genetic ancestry cluster associated with self-reported Caucasian donors. Among about 360 genotyped donors of the cohort, an average of approximately 230,000 unique TCR beta nucleotide sequences were sequenced per donor, about a sixth of them non-productive. An earlier analysis of a few hundred of the donors applied high-throughput TCR beta sequencing to assess whether each TCR beta V gene segment acted as functional or pseudogenic. Beyond this particular receptor, the publication reports: Because counts were too low, under 20 rarely observed V segments, including chromosome 9 orphons, were left out of the earlier analysis of about 500 of the donors. Most TCR sequences were observed very rarely across donors, whereas some public TCRs were present in many individuals. A later analysis found that TCR association rates varied across HLA loci, with DRB1 alleles showing the most associated TCRs and HLA-C alleles the fewest. Assigning TCR associations to individual alleles was difficult when HLA alleles, especially DR and DQ, strongly co-occurred. This cohort had only TCR beta chains sequenced, and the lack of alpha or paired-chain data limited which features could be detected. Immune exposure information for the cohort was limited to CMV serostatus. Specific HLA alleles were associated with 15,000 to 20,000 TCR beta sequences at a false discovery rate of 0.05 in a later analysis. It was suggested by the authors that the approach could potentially be generalized to other disease states and immunological phenotypes. The 87-base-pair reads could not distinguish some IMGT-functional V segments, including TRBV6-2 and TRBV6-3, so those segments were excluded. A further reported finding was that TCR beta sequences accurately predicted the HLA-A and HLA-B alleles for most subjects in the first cohort. A few of the identified cytomegalovirus-associated TCR beta chains were confirmed in vitro to be specific for cytomegalovirus antigens. In the study, around 150 TCR beta chains were listed as associated with cytomegalovirus. According to a later analysis, parvovirus B19, influenza, CMV and Epstein-Barr virus appeared linked to several top co-occurrence clusters. Most CMV-associated TCR beta chains appeared to be HLA-restricted in a later analysis, and the HLA associations seemed to be driven largely by CMV exposure. V-gene and J-gene trimming of TCR beta chains was associated with a missense DCLRE1C variant in a later genetic analysis, and the association was replicated in an independent cohort. A cluster of highly shared sequence variants was judged likely to be a technical artifact of the sequencing pipeline. Cytomegalovirus status was reported to be diagnosed by the classifier with high specificity and sensitivity in both the original and validation cohorts. Compared with the approximately 720-donor mean, donors in an Asian-associated ancestry cluster had fewer N-insertions in productive TCRs, according to a later genetic analysis. Presence/absence analyses assumed roughly uniform sequencing depth across donors, an assumption that may not hold. An earlier analysis of several hundred of the donors showed that most TCR beta V segments appeared in productive rearrangements either about 87% or about 30% of the time, which broadly matched IMGT annotations. Linkage disequilibrium might explain the correlated functional status among segregating V segments, but an unknown experimental factor could not be excluded. In a later analysis, HLA-associated TCR beta chains showed more clonal expansion and lower generation probabilities than non-associated chains that were equally common. Because HLA typing was missing for some donors at each locus, association tests included only the typed subset.

The table lists this clone with a few counts. Which antigen it targets is not known. No base-level quality is on record; no much larger clone is a single base apart. Libraries were built with the immunoSEQ multiplex PCR assay. The multiplex PCR relied on a mix of 60 forward primers for TCR Vbeta segments and 13 reverse primers for TCR Jbeta segments. A multiplex PCR assay on genomic DNA amplified the CDR3 region of rearranged TCR beta genes. The amplified TCR beta libraries were sequenced on the Illumina HiSeq System as 87-base-pair reads. The authors' analysis ran thus. A later analysis counted 65 million to 90 million unique TCR beta chains across the 500 to 850 repertoires, and 9 million to 14 million of these chains were shared by at least two donors. To remove PCR and sequencing errors, raw reads were error-corrected and collapsed into unique sequences using a nearest-neighbor algorithm that merged closely related sequences. CDR3 sequences were aligned to IMGT reference sequences to assign V, D and J gene segments. For a sequence to be retained, a match of at least six nucleotides to both a V gene segment and a J gene segment was required. Rearrangements were called productive when the CDR3 lacked stop codons and stayed in frame with V and J; all others were non-productive. CDR3 was defined according to IMGT convention as the region running from the second conserved V-encoded cysteine to the conserved J-encoded phenylalanine. In an earlier analysis of 500 to 650 of the donors, sequences lacking an unambiguous match to a single V gene segment were excluded. An earlier analysis of about 590 of the donors classified V segments as functional when productive rearrangements were above 56.7% and as segregating when the standard deviation between donors was above 5%. To diagnose cytomegalovirus status from the catalog of TCR beta chain sequences, a statistical classification framework was built. V and J gene assignment, in a later analysis, came from comparing TCR nucleotide sequences with IMGT/GENE-DB human TR gene sequences. In a later analysis, CDR3 sequences and most-parsimonious VDJ recombination scenarios were assigned using the TCRdist pipeline. In a later analysis, each TCR beta chain was defined by its CDR3 amino acid sequence together with its V-gene family, and reads without a unique V-gene family were excluded. In a later analysis, approximately 640 highly shared, low-generation-probability nucleotide sequences were removed to address suspected cross-contamination and a sequencing artifact. In a later analysis, a clonal expansion index for each public chain was calculated from normalized within-repertoire ranks of inferred template counts. In a later analysis, generation probabilities were computed with a VDJ recombination model fitted to out-of-frame rearrangements, and the resulting probabilities were checked against IGoR. In a later analysis, hypergeometric tests were used to score TCR-TCR, TCR-HLA and TCR-CMV co-occurrence, with a repertoire-size bias correction applied to TCR pairs. A later analysis estimated false discovery rates by permuting HLA or CMV assignments 20 times. In a later analysis, co-occurring TCRs were grouped using DBSCAN, and TCRdist sequence similarity was added for clustering within HLA-allele-positive subsets. Co-occurrence clustering excluded repertoires with fewer than 30,000 or more than 120,000 public chains, plus five with anomalous nucleotide sharing. Entries here come from immuneACCESS through TCRdb and include only in-frame sequences with V and J called. Some clones fail to appear in such tables; in the studies checked, an unresolved V gene covers under half of the shortfall, and the cause of the remainder is unknown. V and J calls plus clone size are reproduced from that table; the DNA served to infer D and trimming. The sample contains tens of thousands of clones, under 80% of them found a single time. Approximately 7% of the sample belongs to the ten largest clones.

Reading from cysteine to phenylalanine, the CDR3 counts 17 amino acids. Of all the DNA, just the CDR3 is kept, 51 bases in frame from base 1. Per the germline V gene (reference sequence), PRHDT is the CDR1 and FYEKMQ is the CDR2. V trim: 0 bases; J trim: 0 bases; unmatched bases: 6. In total, 666 healthy bone marrow donors made up the cohort. All cohort members were sampled while nominally healthy, although unrecorded immune exposures were likely present. The donor tested CMV seropositive and was one of the 289 seropositive cohort members. Each donor provided a peripheral blood sample, and peripheral blood mononuclear cells were used for TCR beta sequencing. Genomic DNA extraction from the blood cell samples was performed with the Qiagen DNeasy Blood Extraction Kit.

The specimen sequenced was PBMCs. This sequence uses TRBV13 and TRBJ2-3, with 7 central nucleotides matching TRBD1. The sequence was collected from a woman aged 45-65 years in good health and CMV-seropositive. The DNA sequence is TGTGCCAGCAGCTTAGGCTGGGACAGCTCTAGCACAGATACGCAGTATTTT. It translates as CASSLGWDSSSTDTQYF.